This T cell receptor beta chain derives from a study of cytomegalovirus exposure and HLA in healthy donors. Study results and limitations: One variant, a missense change in DCLRE1C, was linked in a later analysis to TCR beta V- and J-gene trimming.

As for this clone: Antigen unknown.

The PCR was carried out with 60 Vbeta primers and 13 Jbeta primers. Repertoires were generated with immunoSEQ multiplex PCR, while TCRdb's copy carries only in-frame clones and drops some. The sample holds some 250,000 clones, roughly 82% seen once. The CDR3 spans 16 residues. Looked up from germline, CDR1 is SGHVS and CDR2 is FQNEAQ. With 1 base removed from V and 9 bases from J, the gap between germline ends came to 16 bases. This TCR came from a woman aged 40 to 50 in good health and CMV-seropositive. Sequencing used PBMCs. The V gene is TRBV7-8, the J gene TRBJ1-6; D unclear. CDR3 sequence reads: CASSLESARSLSPLHF. The CDR3 nucleotides read TGTGCCAGCAGCTTAGAGTCGGCGCGGAGCCTTTCACCCCTCCACTTT.